A selection of T cell receptor beta chains follows, all from one sample in a study of T cell responses to AZD1222 COVID-19 vaccine. The assay was immunoSEQ multiplex PCR, and TCRdb's table has in-frame clones only and misses some. The sample has fewer than 70,000 clones, nearly 90% seen once. Sequencing was performed on peripheral blood, taken 28 days after the second AZD1222 dose. The source of these receptors is an adult who received the AZD1222 COVID-19 vaccine. Each CDR3 is given with its conserved first and last residue. D genes are given only for firm matches. Size is stated for part of the rows, as once, few or many counts, or as a class when the clone is expanded.

d_call	j_call	clone_size	v_call	cdr3_aa	cdr3_nt
-	TRBJ2-3	-	TRBV10-1	CASRGTDTQYF	TGCGCCAGCAGGGGGACAGATACGCAGTATTTT
-	TRBJ1-1	-	TRBV2	CASSAIRGAEAFF	TGTGCCAGCAGTGCTATCCGGGGGGCTGAAGCTTTCTTT
-	TRBJ1-5	-	TRBV19	CASSSDQPQHF	TGTGCCAGTAGCTCGGATCAGCCCCAGCATTTT
-	TRBJ1-2	-	TRBV2	CASSQVEYGYTF	TGTGCCAGCAGCCAAGTCGAGTATGGCTACACCTTC
-	TRBJ1-5	few	TRBV19	CASTTSLNQPQHF	TGTGCCAGTACCACCTCACTGAATCAGCCCCAGCATTTT
-	TRBJ2-1	-	TRBV25-1	CASTERTRSNEQFF	TGTGCCAGCACCGAGCGGACCCGAAGTAATGAGCAGTTCTTC
-	TRBJ2-7	-	TRBV27	CASSFRPSSYEQYF	TGTGCCAGCAGTTTTAGGCCGAGCTCCTACGAGCAGTACTTC
TRBD1	TRBJ1-2	-	TRBV5-1	CASSEQGTGYTF	TGCGCCAGCAGCGAACAGGGGACAGGCTACACCTTC
TRBD1	TRBJ2-2	-	TRBV10-2	CASRSGGANTGELFF	TGCGCCAGCAGATCAGGGGGTGCGAACACCGGGGAGCTGTTTTTT
TRBD1	TRBJ1-6	-	TRBV20-1	CSAGQGRLHF	TGCAGTGCGGGACAGGGACGGCTCCACTTT
-	TRBJ1-2	-	TRBV28	CASRQPTNYGYTF	TGTGCCAGCAGACAACCTACTAACTATGGCTACACCTTC
-	TRBJ1-1	few	TRBV27	CASKGIWNTEAFF	TGTGCCAGCAAGGGTATTTGGAACACTGAAGCTTTCTTT
TRBD1	TRBJ1-1	-	TRBV7-9	CASSDRGVEGAVTEAFF	TGTGCCAGCAGCGATAGAGGGGTTGAGGGGGCCGTAACTGAAGCTTTCTTT
TRBD2	TRBJ2-1	-	TRBV24-1	CATSGPSGGAQYEQFF	TGTGCCACCAGTGGCCCTAGCGGGGGGGCCCAATATGAGCAGTTCTTC
-	TRBJ1-1	-	TRBV2	CASSQQGTANTEAFF	TGTGCCAGCAGTCAACAGGGCACGGCGAACACTGAAGCTTTCTTT
TRBD1	TRBJ1-1	-	TRBV6-5	CASKTDRMNTEAFF	TGTGCCAGCAAAACGGACAGGATGAACACTGAAGCTTTCTTT
-	TRBJ1-1	-	TRBV29-1	CSVVKVLTEAFF	TGCAGCGTTGTTAAGGTTTTGACTGAAGCTTTCTTT
-	TRBJ1-5	once	TRBV5-8	CASSVSELNQPQHF	TGTGCCAGCAGCGTCAGTGAACTCAATCAGCCCCAGCATTTT
-	TRBJ2-7	-	TRBV10-3	CAISESWGSEQYF	TGTGCCATCAGTGAGTCTTGGGGCTCCGAGCAGTACTTC
-	TRBJ1-1	-	TRBV19	CASIKGTAWKTEAFF	TGTGCCAGTATAAAGGGTACGGCTTGGAAGACTGAAGCTTTCTTT
-	TRBJ2-1	-	TRBV30	CAWSVLPVSGEQFF	TGTGCCTGGAGTGTACTACCGGTTTCGGGTGAGCAGTTCTTC
TRBD1	TRBJ1-5	-	TRBV19	CASNSTGGVSNQPQHF	TGTGCCAGTAACTCCACAGGGGGTGTTAGCAATCAGCCCCAGCATTTT
-	TRBJ1-5	-	TRBV18	CASSPVGPAIYQPQHF	TGTGCCAGCTCACCGGTCGGACCGGCGATTTATCAGCCCCAGCATTTT
-	TRBJ2-7	-	TRBV7-2	CAGSLGSSYEQYF	TGTGCCGGCAGCTTAGGCAGTTCCTACGAGCAGTACTTC
-	TRBJ1-6	-	TRBV11-2	CASSLNAGIGSPLHF	TGTGCCAGCAGCTTAAATGCGGGTATCGGTTCACCCCTCCACTTT
-	TRBJ1-2	-	TRBV15	CATADTSHDYGYTF	TGTGCCACCGCCGACACTTCTCATGACTATGGCTACACCTTC
TRBD1	TRBJ1-2	-	TRBV19	CASSPVQGALGGTGYTF	TGTGCCAGTAGTCCTGTACAGGGGGCGCTTGGAGGAACTGGCTACACCTTC